Presented here are 15 T cell receptor beta chains from one specimen sequenced in a study of blood T cell repertoires in COVID-19. The method was immunoSEQ multiplex PCR; TCRdb's version includes in-frame clones alone and lacks a portion of them. The sample contains a few hundred thousand clones, 80% to 90% of which appear only once. Sequencing used peripheral blood. Receptors originate from a man between 18 and 35 years old who had recovered from COVID-19.

The CDR3 loop reads CASSLKALAGPSGANVLTF. In nucleotides, the CDR3 is TGTGCCAGCAGCTTAAAGGCACTAGCGGGACCTTCTGGGGCCAACGTCCTGACTTTC. The chain links TRBV7-9 to TRBJ2-6, with 10 bases identical to TRBD2. The trim removed 2 bases at V and 1 base at J, leaving 8 bases unmatched. Germline V CDR1 and CDR2: SEHNR, FQNEAQ (reference sequence). The CDR3 consists of 19 residues.

V gene TRBV5-1 combines with J gene TRBJ1-4; D is perhaps TRBD1 (5 bases). Germline V gives CDR1 SGHRS, CDR2 YFSETQ. The CDR3 extends over 19 amino acids. V shed 4 bases and J shed 5 bases, with 27 bases lying between them. The DNA for the CDR3 is TGCGCCAGCAGCCCCGGACCGGGACTGACGAATAGAAAGAATGAAAAACTGTTTTTT. This codes for CASSPGPGLTNRKNEKLFF.

This rearrangement joins TRBV18 to TRBJ2-3; 11 bases fit TRBD2. Germline V gives CDR1 KGHSH, CDR2 LQKENI. CDR3 size: 19 residues. J lost 2 bases, V lost 4 bases, and 14 bases had no gene match. This chain's CDR3 is CASSRQSSGRSGHTDTQYF. CDR3 bases: TGTGCCAGCTCACGCCAATCTAGCGGGAGGTCTGGGCACACAGATACGCAGTATTTT.

This chain joins TRBV6-4 and TRBJ2-7, with D perhaps matching TRBD1 (5 bases). Trimming removed 4 bases from V and 3 bases from J, with 10 bases in between. This CDR3 spans 13 amino acids. Germline loops: CDR1 MRHNA, CDR2 SNTAGT. CDR3 in amino acids: CASSVGAGYEQYF. The CDR3 DNA reads as TGTGCCAGCAGTGTAGGGGCAGGCTACGAGCAGTACTTC.

The chain links TRBV7-2 to TRBJ1-1, with TRBD1 as a possible D gene (5 bases). Trimming left V 5 bases short and J 3 bases short, with 19 bases between. The CDR3 consists of 16 residues. Germline V lookup: CDR1 SGHTA, CDR2 FQGNSA. The CDR3 sequence: CASSLLPFKGDTEAFF. The DNA for the CDR3 is TGTGCCAGCAGCCTGCTCCCGTTCAAAGGGGACACTGAAGCTTTCTTT.

The table lists this clone with many counts. The genes are TRBV28 and TRBJ1-1, with a possible D match to TRBD1 (6 bases). With 1 base removed from V and 6 bases from J, the gap between germline ends came to 12 bases. CDR1 MDHEN and CDR2 SYDVKM come from the germline V gene. CDR3 length: 14 residues. DNA of the CDR3: TGTGCCAGCAGTTTATTGGGGGCAGAGTCTGAAGCTTTCTTT. Translating gives CASSLLGAESEAFF.

The V gene is TRBV28, the J gene TRBJ1-2; D call uncertain. Deletions cut 3 bases from V and 4 bases from J, with 6 bases between. Germline V gene lookup returns CDR1 MDHEN and CDR2 SYDVKM. The CDR3 runs 12 residues. This CDR3 reads CASSLGSYGYTF. For the CDR3, the DNA is TGTGCCAGCAGTTTGGGCTCCTATGGCTACACCTTC.

This chain links TRBV7-8 with TRBJ2-5, with 7 bases fitting TRBD2. Germline V gene data show CDR1 as SGHVS and CDR2 as FQNEAQ. Trimming at V came to 5 bases and at J to 0 bases, leaving 3 bases not matched to a gene. CDR3 length: 14 residues. The CDR3: CASSVGTNQETQYF. The CDR3 nucleotides read TGTGCCAGCAGCGTCGGGACTAACCAAGAGACCCAGTACTTC.

This clone was detected a few times. The J gene is TRBJ2-7, the V gene TRBV3-1 (or the pseudogene TRBV3-2); D is unclear. Germline CDR1 LGHDT, CDR2 YNNKEL (reference sequence). The length of the CDR3 is 14 residues. Between the trimmed V and J ends, which lost 4 bases and 0 bases, there was a span of 10 bases. The CDR3 sequence: CASSLQISSYEQYF. The CDR3 nucleotides read TGTGCCAGCAGCCTTCAGATCAGCTCCTACGAGCAGTACTTC.

The chain joins TRBV6-5 to TRBJ2-7; D ambiguous. CDR1 and CDR2 from the germline V gene are MNHEY and SVGAGI. There are 14 residues in the CDR3. The germline V and J ends were trimmed by 4 bases and 0 bases, with 10 bases remaining between them. CDR3 DNA: TGTGCCAGCAGTTGGCAGGCGAGCTCCTACGAGCAGTACTTC. Its protein product is CASSWQASSYEQYF.

The genes are TRBV5-1 and TRBJ1-2; the D gene is possibly TRBD1 (6 bases). Germline assignment: CDR1 SGHRS and CDR2 YFSETQ. V was pared by 4 bases and J by 8 bases, with 21 bases between. CDR3 length equals 15 residues. Here the CDR3 DNA reads TGCGCCAGCAGCGACCGGGACATCCTGACCTCCGGCTACACCTTC. Translation: CASSDRDILTSGYTF.

The chain carries TRBV6-1 and TRBJ2-7; D ambiguous. Trimming took 3 bases from V and 0 from J, leaving 9 bases between them. CDR1 and CDR2 (germline): MNHNS, SASEGT. The CDR3 has 14 residues. CDR3 in DNA: TGTGCCAGCAGTGAGTCTATCGGCTCCTACGAGCAGTACTTC. Its protein product is CASSESIGSYEQYF.

The chain carries TRBV14 and TRBJ2-1; weak D call: TRBD2 (6 bases). V lost 3 bases to trimming and J lost 3 bases, with 21 bases between them. The CDR3 has 18 amino acids. Germline V gene data show CDR1 as SGHDN and CDR2 as FVKESK. The CDR3 spells CASSQGRSGPGRYNEQFF. The DNA of the CDR3 is TGTGCCAGCAGCCAGGGACGTAGCGGCCCGGGACGCTACAATGAGCAGTTCTTC.

The CDR3 reads CASSGERVTNVLTF. CDR3 sequence (DNA): TGTGCCAGCAGCGGGGAGAGGGTGACCAACGTCCTGACTTTC. The chain couples TRBV6-6 to TRBJ2-6; possible D gene TRBD2, 5 bases. CDR3 length equals 14 residues. The ends were cut back, 6 bases at V and 8 bases at J, with 14 bases in the middle. Germline CDR1 MNHNY, CDR2 SVGAGI (reference sequence).

The rearrangement uses TRBV15 and TRBJ1-4; 8 nucleotides agree with TRBD1. J was trimmed by 4 bases and V by 5 bases; bases with no gene match: 3. The CDR3 has 14 residues. The V gene's germline CDR1 is LNHNV and CDR2 YYDKDF (reference sequence). Here the CDR3 reads CATSGQGGNEKLFF. CDR3 sequence (DNA): TGTGCCACCAGCGGACAGGGCGGTAATGAAAAACTGTTTTTT.